Included here is one T cell receptor beta chain sequence, with context. This record comes from a study of blood T cell repertoires in COVID-19. Study-level background: Samples of COVID-19 (acute and convalescent) were obtained from the United States, Italy and Spain. The cDNA or gDNA used as material had been derived from T cells, B-cell-depleted T cells, or PBMCs.

In the study's own analysis: Nucleated cell counts were estimated from reference gene primer amplification. Clones were sequenced by immunoSEQ multiplex PCR, and TCRdb holds only the in-frame ones, with some missing. V and J calls and clone size come straight from that table; D and trimming were deduced from the DNA. The sample holds about 120,000 clones; about 85% are singletons and the top ten take under 13%. The germline CDR1 and CDR2 sequences are LGHNT and FRNRAP. Unmatched junction bases numbered 8, after V lost 4 bases and J lost 0 bases. The CDR3 contains 16 residues. The sequence was collected from a man older than 75 with acute or convalescent COVID-19. This sequence joins TRBV12-5 and TRBJ1-2, with 7 bases fitting TRBD1. The specimen was peripheral blood. CDR3 in amino acids: CASGSPSGGANYGYTF. The CDR3, as DNA: TGTGCTAGTGGTTCGCCCTCAGGGGGAGCTAACTATGGCTACACCTTC. The full variable domain, rest sourced from reference TRBV12-5 and TRBJ1-2, is DARVTQTPRHKVTEMGQEVTMRCQPILGHNTVFWYRQTMMQGLELLAYFRNRAPLDDSGMPKDRFSAEMPDATLATLKIQPSEPRDSAVYFCASGSPSGGANYGYTFGSGTRLTVV.